These T cell receptor beta chains were read from a single sample in a study of shared clonotypes between healthy human individuals. TCRdb keeps only in-frame clones here, not all; method: immunoSEQ multiplex PCR. The sample lists 600,000 to 750,000 clones; roughly 87% were seen once. The sample comprised memory CD8+ T cells from PBMCs. The receptor source for this set is a man in his late teens or twenties in good health. Some clones in this sample may be carry-over from other donors' samples. Each CDR3 is given with its conserved first and last residue. D genes are given only for firm matches.

v_gene	j_gene	d_gene	CDR3aa
TRBV11-2	TRBJ2-5	-	CASSLDRGSQETQYF
TRBV7-9	TRBJ2-3	-	CASSLSGRVTDTQYF
TRBV6-1	TRBJ2-7	TRBD2	CASSEASGGFYEQYF
TRBV6-1	TRBJ2-7	TRBD1	CASSEAWDSPYEQYF
TRBV27	TRBJ2-7	-	CASSLSLDWNEQYF
TRBV2	TRBJ1-1	-	CASSSWENTEAFF
TRBV2	TRBJ1-2	-	CASSTGTDYGYTF
TRBV28	TRBJ1-5	-	CASSLGGFDQPQHF
TRBV9	TRBJ1-4	TRBD1	CASSVEGQGLGAEKLFF
TRBV7-8	TRBJ2-4	TRBD1	CASSLARGQGALAKNIQYF
TRBV7-9	TRBJ2-4	-	CASSPKGQGPIAKNIQYF
TRBV18	TRBJ2-5	TRBD1	CASSPLGQIQETQYF
TRBV29-1	TRBJ2-1	-	CSRGGFGNEQFF
TRBV4-3	TRBJ1-2	-	CASSQDIGKGYGYTF
TRBV29-1	TRBJ2-7	-	CSVGRGYEQYF
TRBV2	TRBJ2-3	TRBD2	CASELAGGRTDTQYF
TRBV29-1	TRBJ1-5	-	CSVGTHKEPQHF
TRBV7-9	TRBJ2-3	-	CASSLGRDTQYF
TRBV7-6	TRBJ2-1	TRBD2	CASSEAGGHNEQFF
TRBV5-1	TRBJ2-3	TRBD2	CASSPGLLAGPDTDTQYF
TRBV7-9	TRBJ1-1	-	CASSSLGFNTEAFF
TRBV5-4	TRBJ2-7	-	CASSLEGDLYEQYF
TRBV9	TRBJ2-2	TRBD2	CASSPPRGTSPTGELFF
TRBV28	TRBJ1-1	TRBD1	CASSLPGQDMNTEAFF
TRBV28	TRBJ2-3	-	CASIESYTDTQYF
TRBV27	TRBJ2-5	-	CASSLFGQETQYF
TRBV4-3	TRBJ1-1	TRBD1	CASSPGQVSITEAFF
TRBV6-1	TRBJ2-3	-	CASRAGTHSDYTQYF
TRBV28	TRBJ2-3	-	CASSPLATTDTQYF
TRBV7-9	TRBJ2-7	-	CASSLVVSYEQYF
TRBV18	TRBJ1-1	-	CASSPGNTEAFF
TRBV11-2	TRBJ2-5	-	CASSRGDQETQYF
TRBV6-4	TRBJ2-2	-	CASSDEGEANTGELFF
TRBV18	TRBJ2-3	-	CASSPEIRGDTQYF
TRBV9	TRBJ2-3	-	CASSARALTDTQYF
TRBV6-6	TRBJ1-2	-	CASTLGAGTNYGYTF
TRBV7-9	TRBJ2-3	-	CASSTGGGKDTQYF
TRBV4-1	TRBJ2-2	-	CASSQSQGYGELFF
TRBV7-9	TRBJ1-5	-	CASSYGMAGGNQPQHF
TRBV28	TRBJ1-1	-	CASNRYLLDGAEAFF
TRBV19	TRBJ1-2	TRBD1	CASNSWDRLNYGYTF
TRBV15	TRBJ1-1	-	CATSRNRGLNTEAFF
TRBV4-3	TRBJ2-3	TRBD2	CASSQDRTAGGPEVSDTQYF
TRBV30	TRBJ1-2	-	CAWREAGAHGYTF
TRBV7-9	TRBJ2-2	-	CASSLEAGRELFF
TRBV28	TRBJ2-4	-	CASRPGQGRNIQYF